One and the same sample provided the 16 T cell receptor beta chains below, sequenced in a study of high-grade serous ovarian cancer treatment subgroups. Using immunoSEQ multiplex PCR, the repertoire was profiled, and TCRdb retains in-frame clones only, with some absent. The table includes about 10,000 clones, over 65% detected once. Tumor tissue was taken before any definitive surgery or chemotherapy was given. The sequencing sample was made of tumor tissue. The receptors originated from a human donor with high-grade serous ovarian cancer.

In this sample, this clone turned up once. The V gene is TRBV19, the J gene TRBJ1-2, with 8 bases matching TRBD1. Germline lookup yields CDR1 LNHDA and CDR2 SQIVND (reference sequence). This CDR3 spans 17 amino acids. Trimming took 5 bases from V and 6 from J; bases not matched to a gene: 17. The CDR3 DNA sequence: TGTGCCAGTAGTCCCTTGACAGGGGTCTGGGGATCGAATGGCTACACCTTC. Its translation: CASSPLTGVWGSNGYTF.

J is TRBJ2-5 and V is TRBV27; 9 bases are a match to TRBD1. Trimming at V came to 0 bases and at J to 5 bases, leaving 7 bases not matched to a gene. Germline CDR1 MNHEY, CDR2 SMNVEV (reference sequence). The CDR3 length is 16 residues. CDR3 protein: CASSLSYRGLRETQYF. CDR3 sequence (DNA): TGTGCCAGCAGTTTATCCTACAGGGGGCTGAGGGAGACCCAGTACTTC.

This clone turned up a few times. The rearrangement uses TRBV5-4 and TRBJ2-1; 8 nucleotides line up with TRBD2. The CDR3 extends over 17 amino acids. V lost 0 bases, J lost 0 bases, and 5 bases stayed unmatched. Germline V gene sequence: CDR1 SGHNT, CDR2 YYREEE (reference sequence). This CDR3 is CASSLGGREASYNEQFF. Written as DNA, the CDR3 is TGTGCCAGCAGCTTGGGGGGGCGGGAGGCCTCCTACAATGAGCAGTTCTTC.

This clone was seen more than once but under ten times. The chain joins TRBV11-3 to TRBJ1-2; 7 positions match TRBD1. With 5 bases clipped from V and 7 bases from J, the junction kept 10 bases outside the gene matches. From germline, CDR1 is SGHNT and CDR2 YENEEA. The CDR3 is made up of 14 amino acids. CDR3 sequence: CASSTIDRVSGYTF. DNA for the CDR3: TGTGCCAGCAGCACCATTGACAGGGTTTCTGGCTACACCTTC. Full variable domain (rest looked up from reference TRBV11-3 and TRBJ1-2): EAGVVQSPRYKIIEKKQPVAFWCNPISGHNTLYWYLQNLGQGPELLIRYENEEAVDDSQLPKDRFSAERLKGVDSTLKIQPAELGDSAVYLCASSTIDRVSGYTFGSGTRLTVV.

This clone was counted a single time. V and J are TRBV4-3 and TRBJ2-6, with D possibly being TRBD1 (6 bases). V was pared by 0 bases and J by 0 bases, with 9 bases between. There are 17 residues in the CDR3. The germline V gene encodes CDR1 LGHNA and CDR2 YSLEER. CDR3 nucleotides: TGCGCCAGCAGCCAAGACGGGGACAACTCTGGGGCCAACGTCCTGACTTTC. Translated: CASSQDGDNSGANVLTF.

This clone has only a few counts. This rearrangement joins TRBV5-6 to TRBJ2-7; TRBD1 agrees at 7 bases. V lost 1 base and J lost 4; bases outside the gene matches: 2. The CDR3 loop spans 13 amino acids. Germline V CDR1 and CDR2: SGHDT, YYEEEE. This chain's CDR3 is CASSLRGPYEQYF. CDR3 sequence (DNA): TGTGCCAGCAGCTTGAGGGGGCCGTACGAGCAGTACTTC.

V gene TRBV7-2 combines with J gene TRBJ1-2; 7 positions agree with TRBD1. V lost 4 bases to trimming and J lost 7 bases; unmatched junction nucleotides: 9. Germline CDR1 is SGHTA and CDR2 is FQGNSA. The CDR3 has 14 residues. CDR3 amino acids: CASSSPRQGGGYTF. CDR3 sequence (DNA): TGTGCCAGCAGCTCCCCCCGACAGGGTGGTGGCTACACCTTC.

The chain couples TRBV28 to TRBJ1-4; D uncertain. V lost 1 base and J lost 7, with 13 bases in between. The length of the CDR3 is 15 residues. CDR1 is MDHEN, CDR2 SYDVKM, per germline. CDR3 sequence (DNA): TGTGCCAGCAGTTTATCCGGGTCTCTTACTGAAAAACTGTTTTTT. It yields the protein CASSLSGSLTEKLFF.

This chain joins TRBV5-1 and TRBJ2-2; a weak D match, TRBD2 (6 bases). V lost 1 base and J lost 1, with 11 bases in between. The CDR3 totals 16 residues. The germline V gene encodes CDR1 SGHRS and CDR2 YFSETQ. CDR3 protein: CASSLTGTLNTGELFF. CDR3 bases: TGCGCCAGCAGCTTGACGGGGACTCTGAACACCGGGGAGCTGTTTTTT. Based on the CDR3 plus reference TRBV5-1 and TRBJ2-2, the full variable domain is KAGVTQTPRYLIKTRGQQVTLSCSPISGHRSVSWYQQTPGQGLQFLFEYFSETQRNKGNFPGRFSGRQFSNSRSEMNVSTLELGDSALYLCASSLTGTLNTGELFFGEGSRLTVL.

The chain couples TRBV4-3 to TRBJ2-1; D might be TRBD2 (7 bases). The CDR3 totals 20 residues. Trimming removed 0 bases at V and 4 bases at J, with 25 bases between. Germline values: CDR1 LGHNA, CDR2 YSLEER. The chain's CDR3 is CASSQESAGERGGTYNEQFF. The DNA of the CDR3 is TGCGCCAGCAGCCAAGAGAGCGCAGGGGAGCGGGGTGGGACGTACAATGAGCAGTTCTTC.

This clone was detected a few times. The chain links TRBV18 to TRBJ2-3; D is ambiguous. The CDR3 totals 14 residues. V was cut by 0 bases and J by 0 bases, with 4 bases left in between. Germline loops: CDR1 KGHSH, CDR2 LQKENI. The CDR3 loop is CASSPPPSTDTQYF. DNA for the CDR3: TGTGCCAGCTCACCACCGCCGAGCACAGATACGCAGTATTTT.

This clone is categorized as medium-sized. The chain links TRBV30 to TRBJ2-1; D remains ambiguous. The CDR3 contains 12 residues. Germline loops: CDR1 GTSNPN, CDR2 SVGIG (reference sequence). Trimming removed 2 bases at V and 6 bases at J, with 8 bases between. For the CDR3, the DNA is TGTGCCTGGAGTAAAAACGCCAATGAGCAGTTCTTC. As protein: CAWSKNANEQFF.

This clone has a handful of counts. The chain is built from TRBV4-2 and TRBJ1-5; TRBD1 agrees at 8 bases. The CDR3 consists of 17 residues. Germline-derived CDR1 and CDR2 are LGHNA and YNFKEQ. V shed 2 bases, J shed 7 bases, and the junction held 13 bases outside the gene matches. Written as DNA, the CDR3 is TGTGCCAGCAGCCAACCAACCGGGACAGGATTCGGACAGCCCCAGCATTTT. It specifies CASSQPTGTGFGQPQHF.

The CDR3 loop reads CASSQELESFYEQFF. CDR3 nucleotides: TGTGCCAGCAGCCAAGAGCTAGAAAGTTTTTATGAGCAGTTCTTC. The chain employs TRBV4-2 and TRBJ2-1, with D unclear. Germline loops: CDR1 LGHNA, CDR2 YNFKEQ. V gave up 0 bases and J gave up 8 bases, with 14 bases separating them. There are 15 residues in the CDR3.

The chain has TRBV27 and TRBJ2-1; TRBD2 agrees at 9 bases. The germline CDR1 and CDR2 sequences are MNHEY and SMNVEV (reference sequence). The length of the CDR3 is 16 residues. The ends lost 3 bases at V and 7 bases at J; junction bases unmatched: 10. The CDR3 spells CASSFPPASGTNEQFF. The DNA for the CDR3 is TGTGCCAGCAGTTTTCCCCCGGCTAGCGGGACGAATGAGCAGTTCTTC.

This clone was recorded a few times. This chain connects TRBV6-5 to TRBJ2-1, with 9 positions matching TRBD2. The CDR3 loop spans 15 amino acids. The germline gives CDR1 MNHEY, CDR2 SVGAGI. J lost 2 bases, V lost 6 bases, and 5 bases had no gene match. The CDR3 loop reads CASSPVAGAYNEQFF. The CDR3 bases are TGTGCCAGCAGCCCCGTAGCGGGAGCCTACAATGAGCAGTTCTTC.